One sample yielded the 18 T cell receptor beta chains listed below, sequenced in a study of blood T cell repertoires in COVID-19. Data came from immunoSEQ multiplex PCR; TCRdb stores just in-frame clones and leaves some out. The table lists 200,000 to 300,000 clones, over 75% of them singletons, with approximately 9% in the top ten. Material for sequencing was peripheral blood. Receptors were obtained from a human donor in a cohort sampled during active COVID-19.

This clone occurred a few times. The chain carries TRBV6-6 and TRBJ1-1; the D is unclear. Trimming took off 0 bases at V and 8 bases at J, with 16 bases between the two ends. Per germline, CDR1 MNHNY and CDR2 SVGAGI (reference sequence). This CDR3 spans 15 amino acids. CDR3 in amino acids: CASSYSMAPWLEAFF. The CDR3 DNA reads TGTGCCAGCAGTTACTCGATGGCCCCCTGGTTAGAAGCTTTCTTT.

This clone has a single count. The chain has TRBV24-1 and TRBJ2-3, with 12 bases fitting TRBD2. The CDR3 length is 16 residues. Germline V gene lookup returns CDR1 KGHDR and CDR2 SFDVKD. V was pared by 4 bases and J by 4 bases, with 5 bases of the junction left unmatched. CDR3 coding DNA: TGTGCCACCAGTGACCGGACTAGCGGGGTTGCAGATACGCAGTATTTT. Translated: CATSDRTSGVADTQYF.

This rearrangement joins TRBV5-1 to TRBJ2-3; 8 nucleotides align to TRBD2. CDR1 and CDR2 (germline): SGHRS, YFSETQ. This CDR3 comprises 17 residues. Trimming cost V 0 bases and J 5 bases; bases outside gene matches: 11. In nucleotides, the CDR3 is TGCGCCAGCAGCTTGGATCGACTAGCGCACCTAGGAGATACGCAGTATTTT. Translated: CASSLDRLAHLGDTQYF.

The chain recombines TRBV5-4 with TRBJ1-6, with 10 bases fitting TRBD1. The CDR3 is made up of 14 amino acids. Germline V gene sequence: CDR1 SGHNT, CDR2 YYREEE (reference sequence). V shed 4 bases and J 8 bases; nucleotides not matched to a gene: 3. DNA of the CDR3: TGTGCCAGCAGCGCGACAGGGGGCGATTCACCCCTCCACTTT. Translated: CASSATGGDSPLHF.

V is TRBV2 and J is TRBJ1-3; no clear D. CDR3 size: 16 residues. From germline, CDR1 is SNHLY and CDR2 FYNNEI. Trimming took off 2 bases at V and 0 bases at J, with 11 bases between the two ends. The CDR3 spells CASSELYSGSGNTIYF. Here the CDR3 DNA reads TGTGCCAGCAGTGAACTGTACAGTGGCTCTGGAAACACCATATATTTT.

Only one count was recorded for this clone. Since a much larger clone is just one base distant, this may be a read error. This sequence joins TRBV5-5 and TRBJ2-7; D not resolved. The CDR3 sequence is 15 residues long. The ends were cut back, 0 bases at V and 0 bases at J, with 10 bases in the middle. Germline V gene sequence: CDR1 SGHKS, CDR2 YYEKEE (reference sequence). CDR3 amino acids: CASSLGRSSSYEQYF. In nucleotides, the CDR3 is TGTGCCAGCAGCTTGGGTCGGTCGAGCTCCTACGAGCAGTACTTC.

The DNA of the CDR3 is TGCGCCAGCAGTTCTGTAGCGAATGGCGAGCAGTTCTTC. Amino acids: CASSSVANGEQFF. The chain couples TRBV5-1 to TRBJ2-1; D might be TRBD2 (5 bases). This CDR3 spans 13 amino acids. V dropped 5 bases and J dropped 10 bases, with 16 bases sitting between them. Germline lookup yields CDR1 SGHRS and CDR2 YFSETQ.

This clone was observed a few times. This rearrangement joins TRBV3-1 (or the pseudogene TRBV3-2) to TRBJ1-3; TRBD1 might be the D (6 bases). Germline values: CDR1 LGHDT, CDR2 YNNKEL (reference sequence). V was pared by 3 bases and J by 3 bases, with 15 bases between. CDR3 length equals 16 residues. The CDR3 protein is CASSHQTGTSGNTIYF. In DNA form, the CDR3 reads TGTGCCAGCAGCCATCAAACCGGGACAAGTGGAAACACCATATATTTT.

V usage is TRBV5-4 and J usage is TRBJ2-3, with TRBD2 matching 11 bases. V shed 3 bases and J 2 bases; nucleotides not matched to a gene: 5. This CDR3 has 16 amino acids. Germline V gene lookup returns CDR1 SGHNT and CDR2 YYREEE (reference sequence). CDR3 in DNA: TGTGCCAGCAGCTCCCGGACTAGCGGGCCCACAGATACGCAGTATTTT. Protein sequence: CASSSRTSGPTDTQYF.

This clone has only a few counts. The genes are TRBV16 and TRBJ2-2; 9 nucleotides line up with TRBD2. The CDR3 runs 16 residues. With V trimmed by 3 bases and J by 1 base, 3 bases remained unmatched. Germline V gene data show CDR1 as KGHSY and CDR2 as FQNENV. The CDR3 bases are TGTGCCAGCAGCCAGCGAGCGGGAGGGAACACCGGGGAGCTGTTTTTT. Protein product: CASSQRAGGNTGELFF.

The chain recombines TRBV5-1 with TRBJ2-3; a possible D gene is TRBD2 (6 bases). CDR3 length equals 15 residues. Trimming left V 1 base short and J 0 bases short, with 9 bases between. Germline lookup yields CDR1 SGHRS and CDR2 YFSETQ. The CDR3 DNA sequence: TGCGCCAGCAGCTTGCAGGGACTGAGCACAGATACGCAGTATTTT. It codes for CASSLQGLSTDTQYF.

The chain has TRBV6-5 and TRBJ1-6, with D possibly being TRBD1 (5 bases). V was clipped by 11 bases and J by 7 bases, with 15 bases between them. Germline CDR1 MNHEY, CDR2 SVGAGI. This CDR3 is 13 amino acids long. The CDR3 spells CAWGGVRNSPLHF. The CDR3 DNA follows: TGTGCCTGGGGAGGGGTGCGGAATTCACCCCTCCACTTT.

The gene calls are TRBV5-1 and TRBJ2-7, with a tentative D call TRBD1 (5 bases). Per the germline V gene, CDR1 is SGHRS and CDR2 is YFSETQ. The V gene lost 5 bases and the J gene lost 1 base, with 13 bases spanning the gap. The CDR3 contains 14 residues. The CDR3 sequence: CASSPKQGSYEQYF. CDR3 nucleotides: TGCGCCAGCAGTCCTAAGCAGGGATCCTACGAGCAGTACTTC.

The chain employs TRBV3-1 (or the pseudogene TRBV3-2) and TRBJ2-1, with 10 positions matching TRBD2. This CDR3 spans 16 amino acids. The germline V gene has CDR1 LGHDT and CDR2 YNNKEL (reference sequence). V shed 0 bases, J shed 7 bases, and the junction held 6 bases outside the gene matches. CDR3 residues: CASSQEEREGWNEQFF. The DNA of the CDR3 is TGTGCCAGCAGCCAAGAAGAGCGGGAGGGTTGGAATGAGCAGTTCTTC.

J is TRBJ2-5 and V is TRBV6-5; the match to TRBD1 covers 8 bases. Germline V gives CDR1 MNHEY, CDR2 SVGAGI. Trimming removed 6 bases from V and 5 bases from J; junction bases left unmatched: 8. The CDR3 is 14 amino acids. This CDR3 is CASRMGQVRETQYF. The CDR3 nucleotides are TGTGCCAGCAGGATGGGACAGGTCCGGGAGACCCAGTACTTC.

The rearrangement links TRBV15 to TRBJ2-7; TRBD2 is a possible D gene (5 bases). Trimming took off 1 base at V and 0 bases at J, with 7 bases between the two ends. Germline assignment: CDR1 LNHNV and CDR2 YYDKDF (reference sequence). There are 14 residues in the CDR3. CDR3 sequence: CATSRGRDSYEQYF. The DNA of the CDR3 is TGTGCCACCAGCAGAGGACGGGACTCCTACGAGCAGTACTTC.

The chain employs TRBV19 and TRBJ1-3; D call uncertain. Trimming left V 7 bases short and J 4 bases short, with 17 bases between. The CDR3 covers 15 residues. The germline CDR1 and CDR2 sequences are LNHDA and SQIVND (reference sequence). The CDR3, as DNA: TGTGCCAGTACTCTGAGGAGCCCCACGGGAAACACCATATATTTT. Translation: CASTLRSPTGNTIYF.

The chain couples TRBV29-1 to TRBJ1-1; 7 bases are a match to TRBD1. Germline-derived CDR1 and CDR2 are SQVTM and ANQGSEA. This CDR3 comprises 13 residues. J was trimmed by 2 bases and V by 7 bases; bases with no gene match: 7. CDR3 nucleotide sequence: TGCAGCGGACAGGGACAGACAAACACTGAAGCTTTCTTT. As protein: CSGQGQTNTEAFF.